This entry lists 29 T cell receptor beta chains sequenced from one sample in a study of graft-versus-host responses after intestinal transplantation. Measured with immunoSEQ multiplex PCR; TCRdb has only the in-frame clones, and not every one. The sample lists around 90,000 clones, around 90% occurring once. For these receptors, no antigen is known. Sequencing used unstimulated CD8+ T cells sorted from spleen or lymph node cells, obtained before transplant. All receptors derive from a human donor who was the organ donor for an intestinal transplant.

The CDR3 is CASSEFVLNGGNTEAFF. In nucleotides, the CDR3 is TGCGCCAGCAGTGAGTTCGTGCTAAACGGGGGTAACACTGAAGCTTTCTTT. The chain joins TRBV10-1 to TRBJ1-1; D may be TRBD1 (5 bases). Between the trimmed V and J ends, which lost 1 base and 2 bases, there was a span of 17 bases. This CDR3 has 17 amino acids. Germline values: CDR1 WNHNN, CDR2 SYGVQD (reference sequence).

The genes are TRBV14 and TRBJ1-2, with 9 bases lining up with TRBD1. CDR3 length equals 15 residues. Germline trimming cut 5 bases from V and 2 bases from J; bases unmatched to any gene: 6. Germline loops: CDR1 SGHDN, CDR2 FVKESK. The CDR3 DNA reads as TGTGCCAGCAGCACCGGACAGGGGAGGAACTATGGCTACACCTTC. Translating it yields CASSTGQGRNYGYTF. The complete variable domain, with remaining parts taken from reference TRBV14 and TRBJ1-2, reads EAGVTQFPSHSVIEKGQTVTLRCDPISGHDNLYWYRRVMGKEIKFLLHFVKESKQDESGMPNNRFLAERTGGTYSTLKVQPAELEDSGVYFCASSTGQGRNYGYTFGSGTRLTVV.

The chain combines TRBV27 with TRBJ2-1, with a possible D match to TRBD2 (6 bases). Germline CDR1 is MNHEY and CDR2 is SMNVEV (reference sequence). The CDR3 has 14 residues. V was cut by 3 bases and J by 10 bases, with 16 bases left in between. This chain's CDR3 is CASSLLGLDAEQFF. The CDR3 nucleotides are TGTGCCAGCAGTTTGCTGGGACTGGACGCAGAGCAGTTCTTC.

The V call is TRBV6-5, the J call TRBJ1-1; D possibly corresponds to TRBD1 (6 bases). CDR3 length: 14 residues. The germline V and J ends were trimmed by 7 bases and 0 bases, with 12 bases remaining between them. The V gene's germline CDR1 is MNHEY and CDR2 SVGAGI. The CDR3 loop is CASTQGTMNTEAFF. The CDR3 nucleotides are TGTGCCAGCACCCAGGGGACTATGAACACTGAAGCTTTCTTT.

The chain joins TRBV18 to TRBJ2-1; TRBD2 agrees at 12 bases. Germline V gives CDR1 KGHSH, CDR2 LQKENI. CDR3 length: 19 amino acids. Unmatched junction bases numbered 12, after V lost 3 bases and J lost 3 bases. The CDR3, as DNA: TGTGCCAGCTCACCGGACGGGAGACTAGCGGGAGCGGACTACAATGAGCAGTTCTTC. Its translation: CASSPDGRLAGADYNEQFF. The complete variable domain, with remaining parts taken from reference TRBV18 and TRBJ2-1, reads NAGVMQNPRHLVRRRGQEARLRCSPMKGHSHVYWYRQLPEEGLKFMVYLQKENIIDESGMPKERFSAEFPKEGPSILRIQQVVRGDSAAYFCASSPDGRLAGADYNEQFFGPGTRLTVL.

This clone was recorded only once. This chain links TRBV5-1 with TRBJ1-6; possible D gene TRBD1, 5 bases. The CDR3 extends over 16 amino acids. Germline lookup yields CDR1 SGHRS and CDR2 YFSETQ. With 2 bases removed from V and 0 bases from J, the gap between germline ends came to 9 bases. DNA of the CDR3: TGCGCCAGCAGCTTCCAAGACAGCTCCTATAATTCACCCCTCCACTTT. This translates into CASSFQDSSYNSPLHF.

The chain's CDR3 is CAIIGEGLAGERGYEQYF. CDR3 nucleotides: TGTGCCATCATAGGCGAGGGACTAGCGGGAGAGCGGGGCTACGAGCAGTACTTC. The chain carries TRBV2 and TRBJ2-7; 14 bases map to TRBD2. Germline loops: CDR1 SNHLY, CDR2 FYNNEI. Unmatched junction bases numbered 17, after V lost 10 bases and J lost 3 bases. This CDR3 is built from 18 residues.

The J gene is TRBJ2-7, the V gene TRBV27; D may be TRBD2 (6 bases). CDR1 and CDR2 (germline): MNHEY, SMNVEV (reference sequence). Trimming shortened V by 0 bases and J by 3 bases, and 12 bases separated the two germline ends. The CDR3 totals 15 residues. The CDR3 is CASSLSSGVGYEQYF. DNA of the CDR3: TGTGCCAGCAGTTTATCATCGGGGGTTGGCTACGAGCAGTACTTC.

J is TRBJ1-4 and V is TRBV10-1; perhaps TRBD1 as D (6 bases). This CDR3 is built from 15 residues. V gave up 6 bases and J gave up 7 bases, with 18 bases separating them. Germline values: CDR1 WNHNN, CDR2 SYGVQD (reference sequence). The CDR3 coding sequence is TGCGCCAGCAGATCTACAGGGCAACATGTTGAAAAACTGTTTTTT. It encodes CASRSTGQHVEKLFF.

In its sample, this clone was seen once. V gene TRBV7-2 combines with J gene TRBJ2-3, with TRBD2 matching 7 bases. The germline gives CDR1 SGHTA, CDR2 FQGNSA. Germline trimming cut 0 bases from V and 0 bases from J; bases unmatched to any gene: 0. The length of the CDR3 is 15 residues. CDR3 in amino acids: CASSLASGSTDTQYF. CDR3 sequence (DNA): TGTGCCAGCAGCTTAGCTAGCGGGAGCACAGATACGCAGTATTTT.

V is TRBV5-1 and J is TRBJ2-7; possibly TRBD1 for D (6 bases). Germline V gives CDR1 SGHRS, CDR2 YFSETQ. The CDR3 sequence is 14 residues long. The germline V and J ends were trimmed by 4 bases and 3 bases, with 14 bases remaining between them. The CDR3, as DNA: TGCGCCAGCAGCGCGATGACAGGAGTCTACGAGCAGTACTTC. It encodes CASSAMTGVYEQYF.

The chain combines TRBV29-1 with TRBJ2-7; possible D gene TRBD2, 5 bases. Trimming shortened V by 7 bases and J by 3 bases, and 10 bases separated the two germline ends. The CDR3 has 11 amino acids. Germline V gene sequence: CDR1 SQVTM, CDR2 ANQGSEA. The chain's CDR3 is CSATLDYEQYF. The CDR3 DNA reads TGCAGCGCAACACTAGACTACGAGCAGTACTTC.

Here the CDR3 reads CASSRHGRREDPVTEQYF. The CDR3 DNA sequence: TGTGCCAGCAGCCGTCACGGAAGACGGGAGGACCCGGTGACCGAGCAGTACTTC. The J gene is TRBJ2-7, the V gene TRBV5-4, with 7 nucleotides matching TRBD2. The CDR3 consists of 18 residues. Trimming removed 4 bases from V and 6 bases from J; junction bases left unmatched: 22. From germline, CDR1 is SGHNT and CDR2 YYREEE (reference sequence).

About this clone itself: Other nucleotide sequences in the sample specify the same CDR3. CDR3 region: CASSAAGQGYNEQFF. The DNA of the CDR3 is TGTGCCAGCAGCGCTGCGGGACAGGGGTACAATGAGCAGTTCTTC. This chain uses TRBV9 with TRBJ2-1, with 10 bases aligning to TRBD1. CDR1 and CDR2 from the germline V gene are SGDLS and YYNGEE. V lost 3 bases and J lost 4; bases outside the gene matches: 4. The CDR3 is 15 amino acids.

The chain carries TRBV28 and TRBJ1-1; D unresolved. CDR1 is MDHEN and CDR2 is SYDVKM in the germline V gene. The CDR3 spans 14 residues. The ends were cut back, 8 bases at V and 0 bases at J, with 13 bases in the middle. CDR3 region: CASRPPGLNTEAFF. The CDR3 DNA sequence: TGTGCCAGCCGCCCGCCCGGTTTGAACACTGAAGCTTTCTTT.

The V and J genes are TRBV7-9 and TRBJ2-3; TRBD1 aligns across 7 bases. Germline CDR1 and CDR2: SEHNR and FQNEAQ (reference sequence). This CDR3 has 15 amino acids. Trimming cost V 7 bases and J 4 bases; bases outside gene matches: 11. CDR3 sequence (DNA): TGTGCCAGCACCGCATCGACAGGGTCATCAGATACGCAGTATTTT. Its protein product is CASTASTGSSDTQYF.

The rearrangement joins TRBV7-6 to TRBJ2-7; maybe TRBD2 (5 bases). The V gene's germline CDR1 is SGHVS and CDR2 FNYEAQ. The germline V and J ends were trimmed by 0 bases and 3 bases, with 6 bases remaining between them. This CDR3 is 13 amino acids long. The CDR3 DNA reads as TGTGCCAGCAGCTTAGCGGAGGACTACGAGCAGTACTTC. It codes for CASSLAEDYEQYF.

This clone appeared a single time. This chain links TRBV7-8 with TRBJ2-7, with 8 nucleotides matching TRBD2. Trimming took 0 bases from V and 3 from J; bases not matched to a gene: 4. CDR3 length: 15 amino acids. In germline, CDR1 is SGHVS, CDR2 FQNEAQ. CDR3 coding DNA: TGTGCCAGCAGCTTAGCCACTAGCGGTCTCTACGAGCAGTACTTC. This encodes CASSLATSGLYEQYF.

The chain has TRBV25-1 and TRBJ1-1; maybe TRBD1 (5 bases). Germline V gene data show CDR1 as MGHDK and CDR2 as SYGVNS. The CDR3 sequence is 16 residues long. Trimming shortened V by 3 bases and J by 1 base, and 15 bases separated the two germline ends. DNA for the CDR3: TGTGCCAGCAGTGAGTCACAGGTTTGGGGGAACACTGAAGCTTTCTTT. Translation gives CASSESQVWGNTEAFF. Based on the CDR3 plus reference TRBV25-1 and TRBJ1-1, the full variable domain is EADIYQTPRYLVIGTGKKITLECSQTMGHDKMYWYQQDPGMELHLIHYSYGVNSTEKGDLSSESTVSRIRTEHFPLTLESARPSHTSQYLCASSESQVWGNTEAFFGQGTRLTVV.

The chain employs TRBV4-1 and TRBJ1-5; tentative D call: TRBD1 (5 bases). The germline gives CDR1 MGHRA, CDR2 YSYEKL. Trimming pared 1 base from V and 9 bases from J, leaving 13 bases between. The CDR3 spans 14 residues. The DNA for the CDR3 is TGCGCCAGCAGCCAAGTCCTCATGGGGGGGCCCCAGCATTTT. It specifies CASSQVLMGGPQHF.

The chain combines TRBV7-8 with TRBJ2-2; 7 bases agree with TRBD2. V was clipped by 5 bases and J by 6 bases; unmatched bases: 12. Per germline, CDR1 SGHVS and CDR2 FQNEAQ. CDR3 length: 16 residues. The CDR3 loop reads CASSALGGRIAGELFF. CDR3 in DNA: TGTGCCAGCAGCGCCCTTGGCGGGAGAATCGCCGGGGAGCTGTTTTTT.

The chain has TRBV28 and TRBJ2-6; D is perhaps TRBD1 (5 bases). The CDR3 sequence is 16 residues long. Germline values: CDR1 MDHEN, CDR2 SYDVKM. Trimming stripped 7 bases from V and 4 bases from J, with 17 bases between. Here the CDR3 reads CASKGSTFSGANVLTF. In DNA form, the CDR3 reads TGTGCCAGCAAGGGGTCCACTTTTTCCGGGGCCAACGTCCTGACTTTC.

J is TRBJ2-1 and V is TRBV9; 11 bases are shared with TRBD2. Per germline, CDR1 SGDLS and CDR2 YYNGEE. V shed 5 bases and J 2 bases; nucleotides not matched to a gene: 3. This CDR3 comprises 15 residues. CDR3 residues: CASRGTSGAYNEQFF. CDR3 DNA sequence: TGTGCCAGCAGAGGGACTAGCGGTGCCTACAATGAGCAGTTCTTC.

This clone was counted a few times. The chain joins TRBV25-1 to TRBJ1-2; TRBD1 might be the D (6 bases). Germline loops: CDR1 MGHDK, CDR2 SYGVNS. There are 14 residues in the CDR3. Trimming cost V 4 bases and J 4 bases, with 13 bases left between them. The CDR3, as DNA: TGTGCCAGCAGTGGTAACAGGGAGGGCTATGGCTACACCTTC. Translation gives CASSGNREGYGYTF.

CDR3 nucleotides: TGTGCCAGCAGTGTTCGGGACTGGGACTACGAGCAGTACTTC. It yields the protein CASSVRDWDYEQYF. J is TRBJ2-7 and V is TRBV6-1; the D gene is possibly TRBD2 (6 bases). The germline V gene encodes CDR1 MNHNS and CDR2 SASEGT. The CDR3 runs to 14 residues. Trimming took 4 bases from V and 3 from J, leaving 13 bases between them.

The chain carries TRBV9 and TRBJ1-1, with TRBD1 matching 9 bases. Trimming removed 3 bases from V and 5 bases from J; junction bases left unmatched: 5. The CDR3 has 14 residues. CDR1 is SGDLS and CDR2 is YYNGEE in the germline V gene. In DNA form, the CDR3 reads TGTGCCAGCAGCGAAAGGGACAGGGAAACTGAAGCTTTCTTT. As protein: CASSERDRETEAFF. The full variable domain, with the rest looked up from reference TRBV9 and TRBJ1-1, is DSGVTQTPKHLITATGQRVTLRCSPRSGDLSVYWYQQSLDQGLQFLIQYYNGEERAKGNILERFSAQQFPDLHSELNLSSLELGDSALYFCASSERDRETEAFFGQGTRLTVV.

The J gene is TRBJ1-2, the V gene TRBV7-3; 7 nucleotides align to TRBD1. CDR1 is SGHTA, CDR2 FQGTGA, per germline. The CDR3 covers 15 residues. V shed 4 bases and J 4 bases; nucleotides not matched to a gene: 9. The CDR3 nucleotides are TGTGCCAGCAGCTCCCAGGGGGACAGCGCCTATGGCTACACCTTC. It codes for CASSSQGDSAYGYTF. Drawing the rest from reference TRBV7-3 and TRBJ1-2, the complete variable domain is GAGVSQTPSNKVTEKGKYVELRCDPISGHTALYWYRQSLGQGPEFLIYFQGTGAADDSGLPNDRFFAVRPEGSVSTLKIQRTERGDSAVYLCASSSQGDSAYGYTFGSGTRLTVV.

The chain has TRBV6-5 and TRBJ2-1, with 12 bases fitting TRBD2. CDR3 length: 15 amino acids. In germline, CDR1 is MNHEY, CDR2 SVGAGI. V was pared by 0 bases and J by 10 bases, with 4 bases of the junction left unmatched. CDR3 DNA sequence: TGTGCCAGCAGTTACTCGACTAGCGGGAGTGGGGAGCAGTTCTTC. The encoded protein is CASSYSTSGSGEQFF.

The chain joins TRBV6-1 to TRBJ2-7, with D possibly matching TRBD1 (5 bases). Per germline, CDR1 MNHNS and CDR2 SASEGT. V was clipped by 4 bases and J by 5 bases, with 6 bases between them. This CDR3 is 11 amino acids long. The CDR3 sequence is CASSVRDEQYF. DNA of the CDR3: TGTGCCAGCAGTGTCAGGGACGAGCAGTACTTC.